These 28 T cell receptor beta chains originate from one sample sequenced in a study of blood T cell repertoires in COVID-19. Clones were read by immunoSEQ multiplex PCR, and TCRdb kept only the in-frame ones, dropping some. The sample holds approximately 480,000 clones, roughly 89% seen once. The sample comprised peripheral blood. Every receptor here comes from a man between 18 and 29 years old with COVID-19, enrolled during active disease.

The chain employs TRBV5-1 and TRBJ2-1, with 12 nucleotides matching TRBD2. This CDR3 has 15 residues. V was pared by 3 bases and J by 4 bases, with 2 bases of the junction left unmatched. Per the germline V gene, CDR1 is SGHRS and CDR2 is YFSETQ. The DNA of the CDR3 is TGCGCCAGCAGCTCAGGGACTAGCGGGTACAATGAGCAGTTCTTC. Its protein product is CASSSGTSGYNEQFF.

The chain employs TRBV19 and TRBJ1-6, with D hard to call. V was pared by 4 bases and J by 3 bases, with 7 bases between. The germline gives CDR1 LNHDA, CDR2 SQIVND (reference sequence). The CDR3 is 14 residues long. The CDR3 coding sequence is TGTGCCAGTAGTACCCAAAACTATAATTCACCCCTCCACTTT. Amino acid sequence: CASSTQNYNSPLHF.

The chain joins TRBV2 to TRBJ2-3; 7 nucleotides align to TRBD2. Germline CDR1 SNHLY, CDR2 FYNNEI. This CDR3 has 14 amino acids. The CDR3 nucleotides read TGTTCTTCGCCGGGCGGGAGTACCACAGATACGCAGTATTTT. Translation: CSSPGGSTTDTQYF. The full variable domain, in which reference TRBV2 and TRBJ2-3 provide the parts outside the CDR3, is EPEVTQTPSHQVTQMGQEVILRCVPISNHLYFYWYRQILGQKVEFLVSFYNNEISEKSEIFDDQFSVERPDGSNFTLKIRSTKLEDSAMYFCSSPGGSTTDTQYFGPGTRLTVL.

The genes are TRBV6-5 and TRBJ2-3; no reliable D call. Germline CDR1 is MNHEY and CDR2 is SVGAGI. The CDR3 covers 15 residues. Between the trimmed V and J ends, which lost 2 bases and 6 bases, there was a span of 15 bases. CDR3 DNA sequence: TGTGCCAGCAGTTACGTAGCATCTCCCCCTGATACGCAGTATTTT. The encoded protein is CASSYVASPPDTQYF.

The rearrangement links TRBV9 to TRBJ2-7, with 9 bases identical to TRBD1. The CDR3 length is 13 residues. The V and J ends lost 10 bases and 4 bases, in that order; junction bases with no gene match: 9. Germline-derived CDR1 and CDR2 are SGDLS and YYNGEE. The CDR3 here is CAEPGQGAYEQYF. The DNA for the CDR3 is TGTGCCGAGCCGGGACAGGGTGCTTACGAGCAGTACTTC.

The J gene is TRBJ2-7, the V gene TRBV5-1, with TRBD1 identical over 7 bases. The germline V gene encodes CDR1 SGHRS and CDR2 YFSETQ. This CDR3 comprises 16 residues. The trim removed 3 bases at V and 0 bases at J, leaving 9 bases unmatched. CDR3 DNA sequence: TGCGCCAGCAGCTACTCTACAGGGGCCAACTCCTACGAGCAGTACTTC. Amino acids: CASSYSTGANSYEQYF.

The chain employs TRBV13 and TRBJ2-2; D not resolved. V shed 3 bases and J shed 3 bases, with 2 bases lying between them. Germline CDR1 and CDR2: PRHDT and FYEKMQ (reference sequence). The CDR3 contains 12 residues. For the CDR3, the DNA is TGTGCCAGCAGCTTCGACACCGGGGAGCTGTTTTTT. Translated: CASSFDTGELFF.

The genes are TRBV7-2 and TRBJ2-7, with D unresolved. The V and J ends lost 1 base and 3 bases respectively, with 10 bases between them. Germline V gives CDR1 SGHTA, CDR2 FQGNSA. The CDR3 totals 14 residues. CDR3 DNA sequence: TGTGCCAGCAGCTTAGGCAGCCGAGGCTACGAGCAGTACTTC. Encoded protein: CASSLGSRGYEQYF.

Of note for this clone: This specimen includes other DNA sequences encoding the same CDR3. The chain couples TRBV14 to TRBJ2-7; D gene ambiguous. Germline V gene sequence: CDR1 SGHDN, CDR2 FVKESK. This CDR3 comprises 11 residues. V lost 3 bases, J lost 4 bases, and 4 bases lay in between. The CDR3 DNA follows: TGTGCCAGCAGCCATAGTTACGAGCAGTACTTC. Encoded protein: CASSHSYEQYF.

The gene calls are TRBV27 and TRBJ2-7, with 8 bases that match TRBD1. The CDR3 has 14 residues. J gave up 3 bases and V 5 bases, and 6 bases lay outside the gene matches. The V gene's germline CDR1 is MNHEY and CDR2 SMNVEV (reference sequence). The CDR3 region has the DNA TGTGCCAGCAGTATAACAGGGGGGAACTACGAGCAGTACTTC. Its protein product is CASSITGGNYEQYF.

The gene calls are TRBV27 and TRBJ2-3, with TRBD2 identical over 8 bases. The CDR3 is made up of 17 amino acids. J lost 5 bases, V lost 0 bases, and 10 bases had no gene match. Per the germline V gene, CDR1 is MNHEY and CDR2 is SMNVEV (reference sequence). The CDR3 protein is CASSLSSGGAPRDTQYF. As DNA, the CDR3 is TGTGCCAGCAGTTTATCGTCGGGGGGGGCCCCTAGAGATACGCAGTATTTT.

The chain joins TRBV19 to TRBJ1-2; 8 bases are shared with TRBD1. The CDR3 loop spans 16 amino acids. After removal of 2 bases from V and 4 bases from J, the junction contained 9 bases not matched to a gene. CDR1 and CDR2 from the germline V gene are LNHDA and SQIVND (reference sequence). The DNA of the CDR3 is TGTGCCAGTAGTATAAGCTCCGGACAGGGTACCTATGGCTACACCTTC. This codes for CASSISSGQGTYGYTF.

This clone was seen a single time. The chain combines TRBV6-4 with TRBJ2-1; 10 positions agree with TRBD2. Germline V gene sequence: CDR1 MRHNA, CDR2 SNTAGT. V lost 5 bases to trimming and J lost 1 base; unmatched junction nucleotides: 2. CDR3 size: 15 residues. This CDR3 is CASSLLAGSYNEQFF. CDR3 in DNA: TGTGCCAGCAGTCTACTAGCGGGATCCTACAATGAGCAGTTCTTC.

In its sample, this clone was seen once. The J gene is TRBJ1-2, the V gene TRBV6-5; the match to TRBD1 covers 7 bases. CDR1 is MNHEY, CDR2 SVGAGI, per germline. This CDR3 contains 15 residues. V dropped 6 bases and J dropped 4; count of bases not matched to a gene: 11. CDR3 sequence reads: CASRAPGQNTYGYTF. CDR3 nucleotide sequence: TGTGCCAGCAGGGCTCCGGGACAGAATACCTATGGCTACACCTTC.

CDR3 nucleotide sequence: TGTGCCAGCAGCCCCGGACTAGCGGGGGGCGAAGAGACCCAGTACTTC. Translating it yields CASSPGLAGGEETQYF. The chain combines TRBV3-1 (or the pseudogene TRBV3-2) with TRBJ2-5; 14 bases are a match to TRBD2. This CDR3 has 16 amino acids. Germline CDR1 and CDR2: LGHDT and YNNKEL (reference sequence). J gave up 3 bases and V 4 bases, and 4 bases lay outside the gene matches.

Remarks on this clone: The same CDR3 is also encoded by other DNA sequences in this sample. The chain couples TRBV7-2 to TRBJ2-3; 7 bases align to TRBD2. This CDR3 spans 15 amino acids. Germline V lookup: CDR1 SGHTA, CDR2 FQGNSA. V lost 2 bases to trimming and J lost 1 base; unmatched junction nucleotides: 3. In DNA form, the CDR3 reads TGTGCCAGCAGCTTAAGGGAGGGGCGCACAGATACGCAGTATTTT. Translating gives CASSLREGRTDTQYF.

The V call is TRBV11-2, the J call TRBJ1-4; TRBD1 is a possible D gene (6 bases). CDR1 is SGHAT and CDR2 is FQNNGV in the germline V gene. V gave up 4 bases and J gave up 7 bases, with 13 bases separating them. CDR3 length: 14 amino acids. The CDR3 nucleotides are TGTGCCAGCAGCTCCAACAGGGACGCTGAAAAACTGTTTTTT. Translated, it gives CASSSNRDAEKLFF.

This sequence joins TRBV10-2 and TRBJ2-5; TRBD2 matches 11 bases. The CDR3 length is 15 residues. CDR1 and CDR2 from the germline V gene are WSHSY and SAAADI. After removal of 3 bases from V and 7 bases from J, the junction contained 7 bases not matched to a gene. The CDR3 nucleotides are TGCGCCAGCAGTGACTGGCTAGCGGGGGGAGGGACCCAGTACTTC. Amino acids: CASSDWLAGGGTQYF.

The chain uses TRBV24-1 and TRBJ2-7; maybe TRBD2 (6 bases). CDR1 KGHDR and CDR2 SFDVKD come from the germline V gene. V was trimmed by 4 bases and J by 3 bases, leaving 9 bases between them. The CDR3 covers 13 residues. CDR3 in DNA: TGTGCCACCAGTGACACCGGGGGCTACGAGCAGTACTTC. Translation: CATSDTGGYEQYF.

The count of this clone is one. The chain combines TRBV6-5 with TRBJ2-3, with 8 positions matching TRBD2. The CDR3 has 12 amino acids. V dropped 7 bases and J dropped 10; count of bases not matched to a gene: 7. The germline V gene encodes CDR1 MNHEY and CDR2 SVGAGI. This CDR3 is CASNSGVSAQYF. The CDR3 region has the DNA TGTGCCAGCAATAGCGGGGTTTCGGCGCAGTATTTT.

This clone was observed once. The chain recombines TRBV5-1 with TRBJ2-7, with D possibly TRBD1 on 6 matching bases. The germline CDR1 and CDR2 sequences are SGHRS and YFSETQ. The V and J ends lost 0 bases and 1 base respectively, with 11 bases between them. There are 15 residues in the CDR3. The CDR3 nucleotides are TGCGCCAGCAGCTTGGGGACAGATCTGTCCTACGAGCAGTACTTC. Its translation is CASSLGTDLSYEQYF.

The V call is TRBV5-1, the J call TRBJ2-2, with 9 positions matching TRBD2. Per the germline V gene, CDR1 is SGHRS and CDR2 is YFSETQ. J was trimmed by 8 bases and V by 0 bases; bases with no gene match: 2. The CDR3 contains 14 residues. In DNA, the CDR3 is TGCGCCAGCAGCTTGGATAGCGGGGGAGGGGAGCTGTTTTTT. Translating gives CASSLDSGGGELFF.

Written as DNA, the CDR3 is TGTGCCAGCAGCCCAACCGGGACAGGACCTTACACCATATATTTT. Encoded protein: CASSPTGTGPYTIYF. This chain joins TRBV6-6 and TRBJ1-3; 8 nucleotides agree with TRBD1. J gave up 8 bases and V 6 bases, and 12 bases lay outside the gene matches. CDR3 length equals 15 residues. The germline V gene encodes CDR1 MNHNY and CDR2 SVGAGI (reference sequence).

V gene TRBV5-4 combines with J gene TRBJ2-1; 7 nucleotides agree with TRBD1. The CDR3 has 13 residues. The J segment lost 12 bases and the V segment lost 5 bases, leaving 11 bases of the junction unmatched. CDR1 and CDR2 (germline): SGHNT, YYREEE (reference sequence). The CDR3 loop reads CASRLSGTVGQFF. CDR3 nucleotides: TGTGCCAGCAGATTATCCGGGACAGTGGGGCAGTTCTTC.

The gene calls are TRBV11-2 and TRBJ1-1, with TRBD1 matching over 8 bases. CDR1 is SGHAT, CDR2 FQNNGV, per germline. Trimming took 4 bases from V and 1 from J; bases not matched to a gene: 2. There are 14 residues in the CDR3. CDR3 sequence: CASSYTGGNTEAFF. The CDR3 nucleotides are TGTGCCAGCAGCTATACAGGGGGGAACACTGAAGCTTTCTTT.

The rearrangement uses TRBV10-3 and TRBJ1-3, with TRBD1 as a possible D gene (5 bases). This CDR3 contains 12 residues. Per germline, CDR1 ENHRY and CDR2 SYGVKD. V lost 11 bases and J 2 bases, leaving 10 bases between the germline ends. DNA of the CDR3: TGTGCCTCGGGGGGGGCTGGAAACACCATATATTTT. Protein sequence: CASGGAGNTIYF.

The chain employs TRBV7-9 and TRBJ1-4; 7 bases are shared with TRBD1. Trimming removed 2 bases from V and 7 bases from J; junction bases left unmatched: 4. The CDR3 spans 14 residues. Germline loops: CDR1 SEHNR, CDR2 FQNEAQ (reference sequence). CDR3 nucleotide sequence: TGTGCCAGCAGCTTATGGGACAGTGGTGAAAAACTGTTTTTT. It encodes CASSLWDSGEKLFF.

This chain links TRBV28 with TRBJ1-5; 9 bases line up with TRBD1. The junction had 10 bases not matched to a gene; V was cut back by 7 bases and J by 6 bases. Germline assignment: CDR1 MDHEN and CDR2 SYDVKM. The CDR3 has 15 residues. The CDR3 DNA reads TGTGCCAGCAATACAGGGGGCTTCATCTCTCAGCCCCAGCATTTT. It is translated as CASNTGGFISQPQHF.